The 13 T cell receptor beta chains presented below share a single source sample, sequenced in a study of blood T cell repertoires in COVID-19. Assay used: immunoSEQ multiplex PCR; TCRdb lists only in-frame clones, some missing. There are 55,000 to 65,000 clones in the sample; over 75% occur only once, and 4% to 6% lies in the top ten. Sequenced material: peripheral blood. The receptors were gathered from a man aged 80 or over in a cohort sampled during active COVID-19.

This chain links TRBV24-1 with TRBJ2-3; 8 bases agree with TRBD1. The junction had 5 bases not matched to a gene; V was cut back by 4 bases and J by 0 bases. The CDR3 totals 16 residues. CDR1 KGHDR and CDR2 SFDVKD come from the germline V gene. CDR3 DNA sequence: TGTGCCACCAGTGACAAGGACAGGGCTAGCACAGATACGCAGTATTTT. Residues: CATSDKDRASTDTQYF.

The chain combines TRBV4-1 with TRBJ1-2; weak D call: TRBD1 (6 bases). V lost 1 base, J lost 4 bases, and 16 bases lay in between. Germline V gene sequence: CDR1 MGHRA, CDR2 YSYEKL. The CDR3 has 16 residues. CDR3 sequence reads: CASSQGGTSRSYGYTF. CDR3 DNA: TGCGCCAGCAGCCAAGGGGGGACATCTAGGTCCTATGGCTACACCTTC.

This chain links TRBV9 with TRBJ2-2; 7 bases map to TRBD2. The junction had 4 bases not matched to a gene; V was cut back by 4 bases and J by 1 base. This CDR3 contains 15 residues. The germline V gene encodes CDR1 SGDLS and CDR2 YYNGEE. CDR3 nucleotide sequence: TGTGCCAGCAGCCTAGGGAGGGTGAACACCGGGGAGCTGTTTTTT. It specifies CASSLGRVNTGELFF. The variable domain in full, completed from reference TRBV9 and TRBJ2-2, reads DSGVTQTPKHLITATGQRVTLRCSPRSGDLSVYWYQQSLDQGLQFLIQYYNGEERAKGNILERFSAQQFPDLHSELNLSSLELGDSALYFCASSLGRVNTGELFFGEGSRLTVL.

CDR3 sequence (DNA): TGTGCCAGTAGTTCCCCGGGACAGGCCAAAATCAACACTGAAGCTTTCTTT. Residues: CASSSPGQAKINTEAFF. The chain combines TRBV19 with TRBJ1-1; 8 nucleotides line up with TRBD1. In germline, CDR1 is LNHDA, CDR2 SQIVND (reference sequence). V dropped 5 bases and J dropped 2; count of bases not matched to a gene: 13. The CDR3 covers 17 residues.

The J gene is TRBJ2-5, the V gene TRBV6-4; D possibly corresponds to TRBD2 (6 bases). Looked up from germline, CDR1 is MRHNA and CDR2 is SNTAGT. This CDR3 has 13 residues. V shed 4 bases and J shed 5 bases, with 11 bases lying between them. In DNA, the CDR3 is TGTGCCAGCAGTGGGCAACGGGGGGAGACCCAGTACTTC. Protein sequence: CASSGQRGETQYF.

The chain recombines TRBV5-5 with TRBJ1-2, with 11 nucleotides matching TRBD1. Trimming at V came to 3 bases and at J to 7 bases, leaving 5 bases not matched to a gene. The germline V gene has CDR1 SGHKS and CDR2 YYEKEE (reference sequence). The CDR3 has 14 amino acids. The CDR3, as DNA: TGTGCCAGCAGCTCCTTAGGGACAGGGGGTGGCTACACCTTC. Translated, it gives CASSSLGTGGGYTF. Supplemented by reference TRBV5-5 and TRBJ1-2, the full variable domain reads DAGVTQSPTHLIKTRGQQVTLRCSPISGHKSVSWYQQVLGQGPQFIFQYYEKEERGRGNFPDRFSARQFPNYSSELNVNALLLGDSALYLCASSSLGTGGGYTFGSGTRLTVV.

The rearrangement joins TRBV7-9 to TRBJ2-7; D is unresolved. The CDR3 is 12 residues long. Trimming took 5 bases from V and 2 from J, leaving 7 bases between them. Germline CDR1 reads SEHNR; CDR2 reads FQNEAQ (reference sequence). The CDR3: CASSRGAYEQYF. CDR3 coding DNA: TGTGCCAGCAGCCGAGGCGCCTACGAGCAGTACTTC. The whole variable domain, filled in from reference TRBV7-9 and TRBJ2-7, reads DTGVSQNPRHKITKRGQNVTFRCDPISEHNRLYWYRQTLGQGPEFLTYFQNEAQLEKSRLLSDRFSAERPKGSFSTLEIQRTEQGDSAMYLCASSRGAYEQYFGPGTRLTVT.

The chain carries TRBV29-1 and TRBJ2-6, with 8 bases matching TRBD1. Germline V lookup: CDR1 SQVTM, CDR2 ANQGSEA. CDR3 length: 15 residues. V lost 6 bases and J lost 2; bases outside the gene matches: 6. CDR3: CSVGDRHPGANVLTF. For the CDR3, the DNA is TGCAGCGTGGGGGACAGGCACCCTGGGGCCAACGTCCTGACTTTC.

This chain links TRBV6-5 with TRBJ2-1; TRBD2 aligns across 8 bases. CDR1 and CDR2 from the germline V gene are MNHEY and SVGAGI. The junction had 9 bases not matched to a gene; V was cut back by 7 bases and J by 7 bases. The CDR3 runs 14 residues. The CDR3 protein is CASTLAGSGNEQFF. The CDR3 coding sequence is TGTGCCAGCACCCTAGCGGGTTCAGGGAATGAGCAGTTCTTC.

The gene calls are TRBV10-2 and TRBJ2-3; TRBD2 might be the D (5 bases). The germline V gene has CDR1 WSHSY and CDR2 SAAADI. CDR3 length equals 13 residues. V was clipped by 4 bases and J by 5 bases, with 10 bases between them. Here the CDR3 reads CASSGTRIDTQYF. The CDR3, as DNA: TGCGCCAGCAGTGGCACTAGAATAGATACGCAGTATTTT.

The V call is TRBV9, the J call TRBJ2-5, with TRBD1 matching 11 bases. Trimming cost V 4 bases and J 5 bases; bases outside gene matches: 7. CDR3 length: 15 amino acids. Per germline, CDR1 SGDLS and CDR2 YYNGEE. CDR3 amino acids: CASSYGQGAVETQYF. As DNA, the CDR3 is TGTGCCAGCAGCTACGGACAGGGGGCAGTGGAGACCCAGTACTTC.

The gene calls are TRBV30 and TRBJ1-2; tentative D call: TRBD1 (6 bases). V was clipped by 4 bases and J by 2 bases, with 14 bases between them. The CDR3 has 14 residues. Germline V gene data show CDR1 as GTSNPN and CDR2 as SVGIG (reference sequence). The CDR3 bases are TGTGCCTGGAACTATGGACAGTTAAACTATGGCTACACCTTC. It specifies CAWNYGQLNYGYTF.

This clone was recorded a few times. V gene TRBV6-2 or TRBV6-3 combines with J gene TRBJ1-6; TRBD1 matches at 7 bases. CDR1 is MNHEY and CDR2 is SVGEGT in the germline V gene. After removal of 5 bases from V and 10 bases from J, the junction contained 8 bases not matched to a gene. The CDR3 sequence is 14 residues long. This CDR3 is CASSDRQGRSPLHF. Written as DNA, the CDR3 is TGTGCCAGCAGTGACCGACAGGGTCGCTCACCCCTCCACTTT.